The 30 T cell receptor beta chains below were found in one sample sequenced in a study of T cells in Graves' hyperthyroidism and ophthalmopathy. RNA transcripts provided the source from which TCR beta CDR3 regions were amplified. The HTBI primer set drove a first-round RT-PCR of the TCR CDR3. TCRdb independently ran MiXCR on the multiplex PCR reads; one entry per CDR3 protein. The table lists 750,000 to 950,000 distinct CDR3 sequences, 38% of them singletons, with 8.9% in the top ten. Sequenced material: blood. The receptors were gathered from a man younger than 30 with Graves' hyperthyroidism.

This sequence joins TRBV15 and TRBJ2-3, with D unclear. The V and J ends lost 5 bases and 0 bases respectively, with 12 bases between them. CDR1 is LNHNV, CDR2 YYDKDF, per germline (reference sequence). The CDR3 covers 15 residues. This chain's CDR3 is CATSGDTPSTDTQYF. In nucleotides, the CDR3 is TGTGCCACCAGCGGTGATACCCCAAGCACAGATACGCAGTATTTT.

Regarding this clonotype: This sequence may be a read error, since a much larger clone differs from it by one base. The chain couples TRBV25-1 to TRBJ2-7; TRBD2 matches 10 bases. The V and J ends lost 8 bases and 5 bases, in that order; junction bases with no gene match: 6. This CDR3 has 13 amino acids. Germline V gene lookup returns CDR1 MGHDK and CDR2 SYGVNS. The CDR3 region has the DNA TGTGCCAGCGGAGCGGGAGGGGGGGACGAGCAGTACTTC. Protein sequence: CASGAGGGDEQYF.

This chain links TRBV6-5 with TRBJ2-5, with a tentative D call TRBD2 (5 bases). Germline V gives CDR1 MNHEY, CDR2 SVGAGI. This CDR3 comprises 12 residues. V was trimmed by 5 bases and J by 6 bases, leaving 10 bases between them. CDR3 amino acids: CASSDGVKTQYF. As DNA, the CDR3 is TGTGCCAGCAGTGACGGGGTAAAGACCCAGTACTTC.

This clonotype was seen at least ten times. CDR3 DNA sequence: TGTGCCAGCAGCTCTCAGGGAAGGGAGGCGCAGTACTTC. It specifies CASSSQGREAQYF. This chain joins TRBV7-2 and TRBJ2-7, with a tentative D call TRBD2 (6 bases). CDR1 is SGHTA, CDR2 FQGNSA, per germline. The V gene lost 4 bases and the J gene lost 9 bases, with 16 bases spanning the gap. The CDR3 has 13 residues.

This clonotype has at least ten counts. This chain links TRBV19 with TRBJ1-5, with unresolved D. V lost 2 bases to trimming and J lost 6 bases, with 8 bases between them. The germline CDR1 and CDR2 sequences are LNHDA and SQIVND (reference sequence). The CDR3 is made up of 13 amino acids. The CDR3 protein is CASSISVGQPQHF. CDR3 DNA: TGTGCCAGTAGTATAAGTGTAGGTCAGCCCCAGCATTTT.

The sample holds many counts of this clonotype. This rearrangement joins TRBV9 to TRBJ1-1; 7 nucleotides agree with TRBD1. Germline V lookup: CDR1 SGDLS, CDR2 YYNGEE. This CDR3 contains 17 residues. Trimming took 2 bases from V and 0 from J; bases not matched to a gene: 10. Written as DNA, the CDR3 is TGTGCCAGCAGCGTTGGGGGACAGCTAACAATGAACACTGAAGCTTTCTTT. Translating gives CASSVGGQLTMNTEAFF.

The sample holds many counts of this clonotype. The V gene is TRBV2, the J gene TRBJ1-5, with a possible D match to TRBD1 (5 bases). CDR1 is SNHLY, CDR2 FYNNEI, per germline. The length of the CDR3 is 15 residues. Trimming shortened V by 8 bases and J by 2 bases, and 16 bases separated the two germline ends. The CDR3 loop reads CASGRAGLGNQPQHF. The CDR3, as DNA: TGTGCCAGCGGGCGGGCAGGGTTGGGCAATCAGCCCCAGCATTTT.

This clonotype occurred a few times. The CDR3 reads CASSLVGTGGNQPQHF. The CDR3 DNA reads as TGTGCCAGCAGCTTAGTAGGGACAGGGGGCAATCAGCCCCAGCATTTT. This sequence joins TRBV7-2 and TRBJ1-5; 10 positions match TRBD1. Germline-derived CDR1 and CDR2 are SGHTA and FQGNSA. V shed 1 base and J 2 bases; nucleotides not matched to a gene: 2. CDR3 length: 16 amino acids.

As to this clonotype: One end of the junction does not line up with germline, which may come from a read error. The CDR3 is CASSLVGRPSGTETQYF. As DNA, the CDR3 is TGTGCCAGCAGCTTGGTGGGGAGGCCTAGCGGGACGGAGACCCAGTACTTC. The rearrangement links TRBV5-1 to TRBJ2-5; 9 nucleotides agree with TRBD2. Germline assignment: CDR1 SGHRS and CDR2 YFSETQ. The CDR3 length is 17 residues.

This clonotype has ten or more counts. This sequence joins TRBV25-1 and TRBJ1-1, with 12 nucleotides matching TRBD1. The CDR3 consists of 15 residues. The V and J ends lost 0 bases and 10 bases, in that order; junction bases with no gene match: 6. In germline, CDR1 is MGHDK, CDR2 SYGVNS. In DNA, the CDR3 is TGTGCCAGCAGTGAATATGGGACAGGGGGCCGGGTAGCTTTCTTT. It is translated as CASSEYGTGGRVAFF.

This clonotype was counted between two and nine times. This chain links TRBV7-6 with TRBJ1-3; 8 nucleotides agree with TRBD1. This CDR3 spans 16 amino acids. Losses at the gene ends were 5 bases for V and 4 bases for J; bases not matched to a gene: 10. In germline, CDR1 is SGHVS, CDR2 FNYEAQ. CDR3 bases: TGTGCCAGCAGCACCCTCGGACAGGGCTCAGGAAACACCATATATTTT. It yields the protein CASSTLGQGSGNTIYF.

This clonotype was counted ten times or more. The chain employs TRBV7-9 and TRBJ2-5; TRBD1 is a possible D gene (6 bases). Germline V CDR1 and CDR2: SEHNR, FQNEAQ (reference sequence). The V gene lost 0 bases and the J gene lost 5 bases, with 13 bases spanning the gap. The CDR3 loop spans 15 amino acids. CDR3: CASSLALRGLETQYF. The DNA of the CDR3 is TGTGCCAGCAGCTTAGCGCTAAGGGGGTTGGAGACCCAGTACTTC.

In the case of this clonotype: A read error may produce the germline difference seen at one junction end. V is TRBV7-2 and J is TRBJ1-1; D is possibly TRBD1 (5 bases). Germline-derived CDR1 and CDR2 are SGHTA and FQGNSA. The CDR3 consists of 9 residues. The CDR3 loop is CASSVQVQF. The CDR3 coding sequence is TGTGCCAGCAGCGTACAGGTCCAATTT.

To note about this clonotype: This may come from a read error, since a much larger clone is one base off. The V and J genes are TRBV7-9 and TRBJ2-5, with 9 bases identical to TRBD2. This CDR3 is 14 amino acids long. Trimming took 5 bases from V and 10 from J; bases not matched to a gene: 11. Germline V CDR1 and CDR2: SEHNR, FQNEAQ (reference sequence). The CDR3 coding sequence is TGTGCCAGCAGCCCTGGGACTAGCAGTCAGAACCAGTACTTC. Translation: CASSPGTSSQNQYF.

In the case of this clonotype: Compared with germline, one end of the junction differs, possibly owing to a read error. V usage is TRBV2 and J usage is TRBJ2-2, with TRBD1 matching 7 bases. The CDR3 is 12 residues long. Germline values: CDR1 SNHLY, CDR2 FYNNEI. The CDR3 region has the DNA TGTGCCCGCAGGACAGGCACCGGGGAGCTGTTTTTT. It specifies CARRTGTGELFF. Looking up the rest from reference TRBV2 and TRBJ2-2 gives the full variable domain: EPEVTQTPSHQVTQMGQEVILRCVPISNHLYFYWYRQILGQKVEFLVSFYNNEISEKSEIFDDQFSVERPDGSNFTLKIRSTKLEDSAMYFCARRTGTGELFFGEGSRLTVL.

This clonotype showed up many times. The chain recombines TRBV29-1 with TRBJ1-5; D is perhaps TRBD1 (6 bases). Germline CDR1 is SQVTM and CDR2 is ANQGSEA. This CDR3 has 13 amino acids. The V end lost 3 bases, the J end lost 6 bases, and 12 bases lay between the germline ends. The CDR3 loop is CSVDSGVGQPQHF. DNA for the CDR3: TGCAGCGTTGATTCAGGGGTCGGTCAGCCCCAGCATTTT.

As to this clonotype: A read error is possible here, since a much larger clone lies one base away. For the CDR3, the DNA is TGCAGTGCTAGCAATAGCAATCAGCTCCAGCATTTT. It specifies CSASNSNQLQHF. The chain recombines TRBV20-1 with TRBJ1-5; D ambiguous. Per germline, CDR1 DFQATT and CDR2 SNEGSKA (reference sequence). The CDR3 covers 12 residues.

CDR3 nucleotide sequence: TGTGCCAGCAGTCTGCGGGGGGGTCCGAATTCACCCCTCCACTTT. Translating gives CASSLRGGPNSPLHF. This chain links TRBV7-3 with TRBJ1-6; a possible D gene is TRBD1 (5 bases). The CDR3 loop spans 15 amino acids. CDR1 is SGHTA, CDR2 FQGTGA, per germline. V lost 6 bases to trimming and J lost 7 bases, with 16 bases between them. The entire variable domain, with the rest obtained from reference TRBV7-3 and TRBJ1-6, is as follows: GAGVSQTPSNKVTEKGKYVELRCDPISGHTALYWYRQSLGQGPEFLIYFQGTGAADDSGLPNDRFFAVRPEGSVSTLKIQRTERGDSAVYLCASSLRGGPNSPLHFGNGTRLTVT.

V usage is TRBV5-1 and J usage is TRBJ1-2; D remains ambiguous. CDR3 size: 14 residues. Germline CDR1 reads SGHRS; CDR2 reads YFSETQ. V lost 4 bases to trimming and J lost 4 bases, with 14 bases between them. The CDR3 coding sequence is TGCGCCAGCAGCCGTTCCGAGGGCCTCTATGGCTACACCTTC. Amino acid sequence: CASSRSEGLYGYTF.

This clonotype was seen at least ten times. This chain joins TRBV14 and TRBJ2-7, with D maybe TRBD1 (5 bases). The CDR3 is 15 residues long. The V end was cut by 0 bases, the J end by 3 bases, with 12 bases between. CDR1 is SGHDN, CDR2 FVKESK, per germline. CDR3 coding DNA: TGTGCCAGCAGCCAAGATCCCCAGGGTGTCTACGAGCAGTACTTC. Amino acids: CASSQDPQGVYEQYF.

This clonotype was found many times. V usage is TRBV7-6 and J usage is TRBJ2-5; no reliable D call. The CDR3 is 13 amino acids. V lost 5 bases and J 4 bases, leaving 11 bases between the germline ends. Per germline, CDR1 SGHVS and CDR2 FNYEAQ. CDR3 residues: CASSTRAGETQYF. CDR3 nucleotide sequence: TGTGCCAGCAGCACACGGGCCGGAGAGACCCAGTACTTC.

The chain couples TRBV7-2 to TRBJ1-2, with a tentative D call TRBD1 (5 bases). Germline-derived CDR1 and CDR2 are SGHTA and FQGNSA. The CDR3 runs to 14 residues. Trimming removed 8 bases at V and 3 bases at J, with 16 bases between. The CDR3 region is CTSAQEGTYYGYTF. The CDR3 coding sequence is TGTACCAGCGCACAAGAGGGGACGTACTATGGCTACACCTTC.

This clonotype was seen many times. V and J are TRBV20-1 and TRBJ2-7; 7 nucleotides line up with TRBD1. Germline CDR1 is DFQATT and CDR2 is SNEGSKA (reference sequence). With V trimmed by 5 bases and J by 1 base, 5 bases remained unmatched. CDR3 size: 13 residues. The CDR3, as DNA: TGCAGTGCTCGGACAGGTTTTTCCTACGAGCAGTACTTC. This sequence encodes CSARTGFSYEQYF.

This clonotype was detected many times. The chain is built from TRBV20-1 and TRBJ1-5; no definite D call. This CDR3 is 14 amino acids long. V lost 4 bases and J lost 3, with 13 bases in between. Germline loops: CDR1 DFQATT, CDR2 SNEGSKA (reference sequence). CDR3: CSATLRRSNQPQHF. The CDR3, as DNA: TGCAGTGCTACTTTGCGACGGTCCAATCAGCCCCAGCATTTT.

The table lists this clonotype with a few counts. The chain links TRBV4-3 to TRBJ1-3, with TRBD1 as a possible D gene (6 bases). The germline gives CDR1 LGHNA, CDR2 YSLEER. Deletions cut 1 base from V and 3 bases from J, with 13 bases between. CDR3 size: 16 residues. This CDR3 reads CASSQGVQGSGNTIYF. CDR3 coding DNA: TGCGCCAGCAGCCAAGGGGTACAGGGAAGTGGAAACACCATATATTTT.

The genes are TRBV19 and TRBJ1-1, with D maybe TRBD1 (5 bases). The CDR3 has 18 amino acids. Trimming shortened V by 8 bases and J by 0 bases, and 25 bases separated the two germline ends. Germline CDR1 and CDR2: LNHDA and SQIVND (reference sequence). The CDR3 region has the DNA TGTGCCAGTGGTTTCGGATTCATCGACAGCGACCTGAACACTGAAGCTTTCTTT. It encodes CASGFGFIDSDLNTEAFF.

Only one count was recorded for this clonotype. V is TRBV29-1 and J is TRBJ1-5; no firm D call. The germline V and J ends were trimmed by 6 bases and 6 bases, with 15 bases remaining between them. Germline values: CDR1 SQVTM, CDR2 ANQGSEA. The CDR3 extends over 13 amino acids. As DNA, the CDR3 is TGCAGCGTACTAGCCGCGGTTGGTCAGCCCCAGCATTTT. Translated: CSVLAAVGQPQHF. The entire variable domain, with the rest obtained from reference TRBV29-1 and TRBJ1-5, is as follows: SAVISQKPSRDICQRGTSLTIQCQVDSQVTMMFWYRQQPGQSLTLIATANQGSEATYESGFVIDKFPISRPNLTFSTLTVSNMSPEDSSIYLCSVLAAVGQPQHFGDGTRLSIL.

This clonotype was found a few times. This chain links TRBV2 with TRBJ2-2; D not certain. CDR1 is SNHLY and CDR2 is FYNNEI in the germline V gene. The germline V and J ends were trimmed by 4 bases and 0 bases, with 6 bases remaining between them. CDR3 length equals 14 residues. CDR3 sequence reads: CASSAGPNTGELFF. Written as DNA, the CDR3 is TGTGCCAGCAGTGCCGGCCCGAACACCGGGGAGCTGTTTTTT.

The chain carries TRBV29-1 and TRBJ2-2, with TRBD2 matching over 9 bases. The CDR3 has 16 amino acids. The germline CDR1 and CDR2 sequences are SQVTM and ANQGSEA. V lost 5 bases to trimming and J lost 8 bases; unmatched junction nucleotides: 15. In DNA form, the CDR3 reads TGCAGCGTTCTCGGCGGGAGGGCCGATAGCACTGGGGAGCTGTTTTTT. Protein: CSVLGGRADSTGELFF.

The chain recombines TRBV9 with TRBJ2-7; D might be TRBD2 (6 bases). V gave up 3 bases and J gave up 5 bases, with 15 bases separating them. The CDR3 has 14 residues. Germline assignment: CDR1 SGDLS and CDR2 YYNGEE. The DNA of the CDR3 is TGTGCCAGCAGCGACGGGACCCAGCGGGACGAGCAGTACTTC. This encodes CASSDGTQRDEQYF.